What follows are 11 T cell receptor beta chains derived from one specimen sequenced in a study of blood T cell repertoires in COVID-19. TCRdb's copy holds only in-frame clones and misses some; the assay was immunoSEQ multiplex PCR. This table has 150,000 to 200,000 clones, 90% to 95% appearing once. Sequenced input: peripheral blood. All receptors derive from a young man with COVID-19, enrolled during active disease.

The rearrangement links TRBV15 to TRBJ1-2, with 9 bases aligning to TRBD1. V dropped 5 bases and J dropped 4; count of bases not matched to a gene: 11. Germline lookup yields CDR1 LNHNV and CDR2 YYDKDF (reference sequence). This CDR3 comprises 16 residues. The CDR3 reads CATSAYRGRVGYGYTF. For the CDR3, the DNA is TGTGCCACCAGCGCCTACAGGGGGCGGGTTGGCTATGGCTACACCTTC.

The gene calls are TRBV7-9 and TRBJ1-4; TRBD1 matches at 11 bases. The CDR3 is 15 amino acids. CDR1 SEHNR and CDR2 FQNEAQ come from the germline V gene (reference sequence). The V segment lost 4 bases and the J segment 5 bases; nucleotides outside the gene matches: 3. CDR3 bases: TGTGCCAGCAGCTCATGGGACAGGGGGAATGAAAAACTGTTTTTT. The encoded protein is CASSSWDRGNEKLFF.

As DNA, the CDR3 is TGTGCCAGCAGCTTAGAAGCAGGGGGCAAAACCTATAATTCACCCCTCCACTTT. This encodes CASSLEAGGKTYNSPLHF. The rearrangement links TRBV11-3 to TRBJ1-6; TRBD1 agrees at 8 bases. Unmatched junction bases numbered 6, after V lost 0 bases and J lost 2 bases. The CDR3 is 18 residues long. CDR1 is SGHNT, CDR2 YENEEA, per germline.

V gene TRBV24-1 combines with J gene TRBJ1-2; D is possibly TRBD1 (5 bases). The CDR3 covers 14 residues. Germline V CDR1 and CDR2: KGHDR, SFDVKD. The V and J ends lost 8 bases and 0 bases respectively, with 12 bases between them. The CDR3: CATIPGEANYGYTF. The CDR3 bases are TGTGCCACCATCCCGGGGGAAGCTAACTATGGCTACACCTTC.

This chain connects TRBV7-9 to TRBJ1-2; D is unresolved. CDR3 length: 14 amino acids. The V end lost 7 bases, the J end lost 6 bases, and 18 bases lay between the germline ends. Germline CDR1 SEHNR, CDR2 FQNEAQ (reference sequence). The CDR3 DNA reads TGTGCCAGCAACCCTGGGCCGGGGATTGATGGCTACACCTTC. Protein sequence: CASNPGPGIDGYTF.

This chain links TRBV5-4 with TRBJ2-2; 14 bases map to TRBD2. V shed 4 bases and J 7 bases; nucleotides not matched to a gene: 9. The CDR3 consists of 17 residues. CDR1 and CDR2 (germline): SGHNT, YYREEE (reference sequence). The CDR3 DNA is TGTGCCAGCAGCCTCGGGACTAGCGGGGGTATTGTCGGGGAGCTGTTTTTT. This translates into CASSLGTSGGIVGELFF. Supplemented by reference TRBV5-4 and TRBJ2-2, the full variable domain reads ETGVTQSPTHLIKTRGQQVTLRCSSQSGHNTVSWYQQALGQGPQFIFQYYREEENGRGNFPPRFSGLQFPNYSSELNVNALELDDSALYLCASSLGTSGGIVGELFFGEGSRLTVL.

The chain combines TRBV4-2 with TRBJ1-5; 8 bases align to TRBD1. Germline CDR1 and CDR2: LGHNA and YNFKEQ. Losses at the gene ends were 2 bases for V and 4 bases for J; bases not matched to a gene: 4. The CDR3 is 15 residues long. CDR3 DNA: TGTGCCAGCAGCCAATTGGGACAGGATAATCAGCCCCAGCATTTT. Translated, it gives CASSQLGQDNQPQHF.

The chain's CDR3 is CASSRTGVSETQYF. CDR3 DNA: TGTGCCAGCAGTCGGACAGGGGTGAGCGAGACCCAGTACTTC. The genes are TRBV2 and TRBJ2-5; 9 positions agree with TRBD1. V lost 5 bases and J lost 5; bases outside the gene matches: 6. Looked up from germline, CDR1 is SNHLY and CDR2 is FYNNEI. The CDR3 runs 14 residues. Variable domain in full (rest from reference TRBV2 and TRBJ2-5): EPEVTQTPSHQVTQMGQEVILRCVPISNHLYFYWYRQILGQKVEFLVSFYNNEISEKSEIFDDQFSVERPDGSNFTLKIRSTKLEDSAMYFCASSRTGVSETQYFGPGTRLLVL.

The table lists this clone with a count of one. The rearrangement uses TRBV18 and TRBJ1-1; 9 bases fit TRBD1. The V gene's germline CDR1 is KGHSH and CDR2 LQKENI. There are 15 residues in the CDR3. The V segment lost 4 bases and the J segment 5 bases; nucleotides outside the gene matches: 8. CDR3: CASSLLDRGRTEAFF. CDR3 in DNA: TGTGCCAGCTCACTCTTGGACAGGGGTAGGACTGAAGCTTTCTTT.

This chain joins TRBV7-9 and TRBJ1-1, with D perhaps matching TRBD1 (5 bases). This CDR3 has 13 residues. The germline V and J ends were trimmed by 1 base and 8 bases, with 11 bases remaining between them. Germline assignment: CDR1 SEHNR and CDR2 FQNEAQ (reference sequence). The CDR3 region is CASSLGGSSEAFF. DNA for the CDR3: TGTGCCAGCAGCTTAGGGGGCAGCTCAGAAGCTTTCTTT. Supplemented by reference TRBV7-9 and TRBJ1-1, the full variable domain reads DTGVSQNPRHKITKRGQNVTFRCDPISEHNRLYWYRQTLGQGPEFLTYFQNEAQLEKSRLLSDRFSAERPKGSFSTLEIQRTEQGDSAMYLCASSLGGSSEAFFGQGTRLTVV.

This clone was seen only once. This chain connects TRBV30 to TRBJ1-1; 9 positions match TRBD1. Germline CDR1 and CDR2: GTSNPN and SVGIG (reference sequence). The CDR3 is made up of 14 amino acids. Unmatched junction bases numbered 7, after V lost 7 bases and J lost 1 base. CDR3 loop: CASQQGAGNTEAFF. The DNA for the CDR3 is TGTGCCTCCCAACAGGGGGCGGGGAACACTGAAGCTTTCTTT.